What follows describes a single T cell receptor (beta chain). The sample has other DNA sequences that encode this CDR3 too. This sample is part of a study of blood T cell repertoires in COVID-19. Study-level information: COVID-19 samples from acute and convalescent phases originated in the United States, Italy and Spain. Sources were T cells, B-cell-depleted T cells, or PBMCs; the material itself was cDNA or gDNA.

Germline assignment: CDR1 LGHNA and CDR2 YSLEER. CDR3 size: 16 residues. V was cut by 0 bases and J by 0 bases, with 10 bases left in between. Authors' data handling: From reference gene primer amplification, estimates of nucleated cell counts were derived. Assay: immunoSEQ multiplex PCR; the TCRdb copy retains only in-frame clones and omits some. V and J calls plus clone size are reproduced from that table; the DNA served to infer D and trimming. The data hold some 200,000 clones, with around 80% observed a single time. The gene calls are TRBV4-3 and TRBJ2-3, with D possibly being TRBD2 (5 bases). Material: peripheral blood. The sequence came from a woman in her seventies with acute or convalescent COVID-19. The CDR3 nucleotides read TGCGCCAGCAGCCAAGAGCGGGTCCCAAGCACAGATACGCAGTATTTT. Its protein is CASSQERVPSTDTQYF.